This TCR beta chain was obtained from a study of regulatory and conventional T cells in breast cancer (dated by TCRdb to between 2015 and 2016). This clonotype is medium-sized (0.01 to 0.1%). The clone's antigen remains unknown. Base qualities are missing; no much larger clone stands one base away. The CDR3 numbers 13 residues from cysteine through phenylalanine. The sequence is cut down to CDR3 DNA, 39 bases in frame from base 1. Trimming removed 3 bases from V and 1 base from J; the gene matches leave 0 bases unexplained. Via the germline V gene, CDR1 is MDHEN and CDR2 SYDVKM. The library relied on PCR. The sample was run on an Illumina MiSeq. The public reads were run again by TCRdb, first through fastp at Q25 and then through MiXCR, and only productive beta chains were kept. Each CDR3 protein appears once, grouped with its most common genes and DNA. For this sample there are more than 15,000 distinct CDR3 sequences; around a third appear just once. The top ten clones comprise 1.5% to 2% of the sample.

The clonotype comes from a female donor in good health. This chain joins TRBV28 to TRBJ2-7; 7 of the junction bases match TRBD2. The specimen sequenced was conventional T cells from blood. The CDR3 sequence is CASSLGGSYEQYF. DNA sequence: TGTGCCAGCAGTTTGGGGGGGTCCTACGAGCAGTACTTC.